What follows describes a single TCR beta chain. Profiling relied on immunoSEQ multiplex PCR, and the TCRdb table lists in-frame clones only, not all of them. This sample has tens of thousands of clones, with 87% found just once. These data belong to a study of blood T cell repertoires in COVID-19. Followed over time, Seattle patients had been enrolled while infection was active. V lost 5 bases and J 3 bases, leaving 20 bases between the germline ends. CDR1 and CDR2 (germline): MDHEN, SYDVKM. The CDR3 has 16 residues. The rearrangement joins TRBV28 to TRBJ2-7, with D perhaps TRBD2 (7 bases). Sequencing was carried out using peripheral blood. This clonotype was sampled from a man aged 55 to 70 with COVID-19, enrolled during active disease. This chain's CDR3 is CASSLQAGTINYEQYF. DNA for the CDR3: TGTGCCAGCAGTCTCCAAGCGGGGACAATTAACTACGAGCAGTACTTC.